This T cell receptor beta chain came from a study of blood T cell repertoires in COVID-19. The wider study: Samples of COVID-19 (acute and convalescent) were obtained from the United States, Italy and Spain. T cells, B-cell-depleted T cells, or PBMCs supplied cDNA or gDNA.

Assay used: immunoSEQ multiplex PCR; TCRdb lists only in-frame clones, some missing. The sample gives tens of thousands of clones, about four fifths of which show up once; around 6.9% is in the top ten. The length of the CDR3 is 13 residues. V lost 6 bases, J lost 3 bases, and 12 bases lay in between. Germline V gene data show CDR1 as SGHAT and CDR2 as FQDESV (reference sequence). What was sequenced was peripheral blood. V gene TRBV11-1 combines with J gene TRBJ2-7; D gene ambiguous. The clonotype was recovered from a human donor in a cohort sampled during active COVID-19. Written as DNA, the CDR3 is TGTGCCAGCAGTAACACAGAAAACTACGAGCAGTACTTC. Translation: CASSNTENYEQYF.